This T cell receptor (beta chain) was found in a study of T-cell reconstitution after alpha-beta-depleted transplantation in children. The TCRbeta library was prepared with unique molecular identifiers. MiXCR, run by TCRdb on the PCR reads, gives a single entry per CDR3 protein. The sample holds hundreds of thousands of distinct CDR3 sequences; under 15% are singletons and the top ten take around 5.8%. The CDR3 length is 15 residues. Germline CDR1 and CDR2: MNHEY and SVGAGI. V lost 2 bases and J lost 2; bases outside the gene matches: 3. The sequences come from PBMCs from the stem cell graft donor, collected from the stem cell graft. The chain joins TRBV6-5 to TRBJ2-1, with TRBD1 matching over 7 bases. The receptor was derived from a human donor who donated a stem cell graft to a child with combined immunodeficiency. The CDR3 DNA is TGTGCCAGCAGTTACACAGGGGCCGCCTACAATGAGCAGTTCTTC. It is translated as CASSYTGAAYNEQFF.